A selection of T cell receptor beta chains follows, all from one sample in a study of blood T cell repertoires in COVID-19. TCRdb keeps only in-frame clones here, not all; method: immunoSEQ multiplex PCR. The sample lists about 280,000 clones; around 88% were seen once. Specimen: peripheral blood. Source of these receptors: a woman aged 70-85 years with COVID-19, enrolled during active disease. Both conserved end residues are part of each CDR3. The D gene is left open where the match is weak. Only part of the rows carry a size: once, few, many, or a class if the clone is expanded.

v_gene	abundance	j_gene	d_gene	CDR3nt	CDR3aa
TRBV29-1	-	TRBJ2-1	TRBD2	TGCAGCGTTACTAGCGTGGAATCGGAAACCTACAATGAGCAGTTCTTC	CSVTSVESETYNEQFF
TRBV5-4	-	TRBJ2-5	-	TGTGCCAGCAGCTGGCAGGCCCAAGAGACCCAGTACTTC	CASSWQAQETQYF
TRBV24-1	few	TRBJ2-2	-	TGTGCCACCAGTGAAGGGGCGAACACCGGGGAGCTGTTTTTT	CATSEGANTGELFF
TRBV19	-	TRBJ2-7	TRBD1	TGTGCCAGTAGTATAGGGACAGGGCCCTACGAGCAGTACTTC	CASSIGTGPYEQYF
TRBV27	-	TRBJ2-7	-	TGTGCCAGCAGGAGGCAGGGCAACTACTACGAGCAGTACTTC	CASRRQGNYYEQYF
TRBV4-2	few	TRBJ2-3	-	TGTGCCAGCAGCCAAGCTCACTGGGAGGCAGATACGCAGTATTTT	CASSQAHWEADTQYF
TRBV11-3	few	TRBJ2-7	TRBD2	TGTGCCAGCAGCTTGGGGGGGAGCTCCTACGAGCAGTACTTC	CASSLGGSSYEQYF
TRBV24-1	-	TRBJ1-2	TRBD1	TGTGCCACCAGTGGTGGGACAGCGAATAACTATGGCTACACCTTC	CATSGGTANNYGYTF
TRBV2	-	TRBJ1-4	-	TGTGCCAGCAGTGAACAGGATCCCTCCAATGAAAAACTGTTTTTT	CASSEQDPSNEKLFF
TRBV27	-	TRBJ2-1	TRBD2	TGTGCCAGCGGGGGGGGTGCCAACAATGAGCAGTTCTTC	CASGGGANNEQFF
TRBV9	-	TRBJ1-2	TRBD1	TGTGCCAGCAGCGGGGGACAGGGCACCGGCTACACCTTC	CASSGGQGTGYTF
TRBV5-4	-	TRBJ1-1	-	TGTGCCAGCAGCTTAGGGGAGGGAAGGACTGAAGCTTTCTTT	CASSLGEGRTEAFF
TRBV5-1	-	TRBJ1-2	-	TGCGCCAGCAGCACAGACGGGAACGACTATGGCTACACCTTC	CASSTDGNDYGYTF
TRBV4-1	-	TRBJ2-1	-	TGCGCCAGCAGCCAACCCACTCGCGGGCCTTCCTACAATGAGCAGTTCTTC	CASSQPTRGPSYNEQFF
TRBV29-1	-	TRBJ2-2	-	TGCAGCGTTGAAAGCGGCAGGGGTAGTTCCGGGGAGCTGTTTTTT	CSVESGRGSSGELFF
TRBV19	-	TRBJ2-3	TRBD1	TGTGCCACCCGAGGCCGGGACAGGGGCGGAGATACGCAGTATTTT	CATRGRDRGGDTQYF
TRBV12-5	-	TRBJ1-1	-	TGTGCTAGTGGTCTTGACTTGAACACTGAAGCTTTCTTT	CASGLDLNTEAFF
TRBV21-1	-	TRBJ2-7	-	TGTGCCAGCAGCCGGGGACTAGCCAAATACGAGCAGTACTTC	CASSRGLAKYEQYF
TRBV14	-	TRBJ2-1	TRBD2	TGTGCCAGCAGCCCGGATCGGGGGGGCCGGAATGAGCAGTTCTTC	CASSPDRGGRNEQFF
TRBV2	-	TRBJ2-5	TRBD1	TGTGCCAACAACGACAGGGGAGCCTTGGAGACCCAGTACTTC	CANNDRGALETQYF
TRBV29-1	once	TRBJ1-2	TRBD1	TGCAGCGCGGCCCCTCTACAGGGGAACTATGGCTACACCTTC	CSAAPLQGNYGYTF
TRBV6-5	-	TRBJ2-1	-	TGTGCCAGCCCCCCAGCAGGGCAGCCCAATGAGCAGTTCTTC	CASPPAGQPNEQFF
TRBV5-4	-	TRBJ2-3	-	TGTGCCAGCAGCTTGGAAGCAGGGGCGAAAACAGATACGCAGTATTTT	CASSLEAGAKTDTQYF
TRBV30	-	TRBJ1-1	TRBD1	TGTGCCTACCACAGGGGGAACACTGAAGCTTTCTTT	CAYHRGNTEAFF
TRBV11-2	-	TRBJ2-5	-	TGTGCCAGCAGCCCCCCAGCTAGCTGGGAAGAGACCCAGTACTTC	CASSPPASWEETQYF
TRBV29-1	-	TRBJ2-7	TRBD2	TGCAGCGTTGACTCCCTACTAGCGGGGCGCTACTTC	CSVDSLLAGRYF
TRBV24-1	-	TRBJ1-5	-	TGTGCCACCAGTGATAACAGATATAGCAATCAGCCCCAGCATTTT	CATSDNRYSNQPQHF
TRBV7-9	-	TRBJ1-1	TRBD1	TGTGCCAGCAGCCTACAGGGGGCGGCGGAAGCTTTCTTT	CASSLQGAAEAFF
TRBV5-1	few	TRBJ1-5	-	TGCGCCAGCAGCTTGGGCCCCCCCAGTCGGGAGGACAATCAGCCCCAGCATTTT	CASSLGPPSREDNQPQHF
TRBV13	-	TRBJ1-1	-	TGTGCCAGCAGCTTAAGCCGGGAGGGGAGCACTGAAGCTTTCTTT	CASSLSREGSTEAFF
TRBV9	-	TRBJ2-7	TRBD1	TGTGCCAGCAGCGATTGGACAGGGGGAGAGCAGTACTTC	CASSDWTGGEQYF
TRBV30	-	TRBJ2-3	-	TGTGCCTGGAGTTTCGGACACACGAGCACAGATACGCAGTATTTT	CAWSFGHTSTDTQYF
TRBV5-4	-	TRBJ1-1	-	TGTGCCAGCAGCTTGACAGGCGGCGCTGAAGCTTTCTTT	CASSLTGGAEAFF
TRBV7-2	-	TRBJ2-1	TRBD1	TGTGCCAGCAGCTCGGACAGGGGAACCTACAATGAGCAGTTCTTC	CASSSDRGTYNEQFF
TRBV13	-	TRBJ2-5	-	TGTGCCAGCATATCGGAGGCGGGAGAGACCCAGTACTTC	CASISEAGETQYF
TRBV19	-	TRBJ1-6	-	TGTGCCAGTAGTATATCCCCCGGAGAATCCTATAATTCACCCCTCCACTTT	CASSISPGESYNSPLHF
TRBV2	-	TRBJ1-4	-	TGTGCCAGCCGTGTAGGCGACTCTAATGAAAAACTGTTTTTT	CASRVGDSNEKLFF
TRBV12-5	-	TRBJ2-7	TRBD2	TGTGCTAGTGGTTTGGTACTCGGGGGGGCCTACGAGCAGTACTTC	CASGLVLGGAYEQYF
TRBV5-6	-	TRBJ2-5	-	TGTGCCAGCAGCTTTACAGGGACAGAGACCCAGTACTTC	CASSFTGTETQYF
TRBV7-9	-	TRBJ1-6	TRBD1	TGTGCCAGCAGCTCACCCTCAGAACAGGGGGCGAATTCACCCCTCCACTTT	CASSSPSEQGANSPLHF
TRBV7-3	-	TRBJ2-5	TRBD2	TGTGCCAGCAGCCGGGGACTAGCCGGATCAGGAGAGACCCAGTACTTC	CASSRGLAGSGETQYF
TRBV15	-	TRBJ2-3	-	TGTGCCACCAGCAGAGATTGGATTCGGGTCACAGATACGCAGTATTTT	CATSRDWIRVTDTQYF
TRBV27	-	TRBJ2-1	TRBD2	TGTGCCAGCAGTTTAGTCGCGGGGGGACACACTGAGCAGTTCTTC	CASSLVAGGHTEQFF
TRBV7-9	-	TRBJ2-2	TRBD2	TGTGCCAGCAGCTCCCCGGGAGGGGTCTTTAAGTATGTGACCGGGGAGCTGTTTTTT	CASSSPGGVFKYVTGELFF
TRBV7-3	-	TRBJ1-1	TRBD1	TGTGCCAGCAGCCTAGCCGGGACAGGGTCCACTGAAGCTTTCTTT	CASSLAGTGSTEAFF
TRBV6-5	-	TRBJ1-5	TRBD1	TGTGCCAGCATTCGCGAGACAGGGGGTCAGCCCCAGCATTTT	CASIRETGGQPQHF
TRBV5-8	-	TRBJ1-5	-	TGTGCCAGCAGCTTGGCTTTGTTGGCCAATCAGCCCCAGCATTTT	CASSLALLANQPQHF